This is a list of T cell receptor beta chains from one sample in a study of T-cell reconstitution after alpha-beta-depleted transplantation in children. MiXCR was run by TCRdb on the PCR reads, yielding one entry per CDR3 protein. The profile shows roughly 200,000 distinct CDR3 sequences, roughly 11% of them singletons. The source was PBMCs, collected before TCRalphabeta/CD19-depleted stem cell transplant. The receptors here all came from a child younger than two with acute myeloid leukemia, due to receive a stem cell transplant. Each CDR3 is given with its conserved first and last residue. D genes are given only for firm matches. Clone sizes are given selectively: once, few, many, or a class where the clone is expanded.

CDR3nt: TGTGCCAGCAGCCCCCGGGGGCAGCAAGGCGAGCAGTACTTC
CDR3aa: CASSPRGQQGEQYF
abundance: many
v_gene: TRBV27
j_gene: TRBJ2-7
d_gene: -

CDR3nt: TGTGCCAGCAGCACCCGGACAGGTCCGACTGAAGCTTTCTTT
CDR3aa: CASSTRTGPTEAFF
abundance: many
v_gene: TRBV7-9
j_gene: TRBJ1-1
d_gene: TRBD1

CDR3nt: TGTGCCTGGAGTGTATGGGGCAGCCTACAGCATTTT
CDR3aa: CAWSVWGSLQHF
abundance: many
v_gene: TRBV30
j_gene: TRBJ1-5
d_gene: -

CDR3nt: TGTGCCACCCAACTTGTTTTTGGTGAAAAACTGTTTTTT
CDR3aa: CATQLVFGEKLFF
abundance: many
v_gene: TRBV7-9
j_gene: TRBJ1-4
d_gene: -

CDR3nt: TGTGCCAGCAGTCTTTGGACTGGCTACGAGCAGTACTTC
CDR3aa: CASSLWTGYEQYF
abundance: -
v_gene: TRBV27
j_gene: TRBJ2-7
d_gene: -

CDR3nt: TGTGCCAGCAGCCAGCACCCAGGGGGCCGGACAGATACGCAGTATTTT
CDR3aa: CASSQHPGGRTDTQYF
abundance: few
v_gene: TRBV2
j_gene: TRBJ2-3
d_gene: TRBD1

CDR3nt: TGTGCCAGCAACACAGCGTTGACCTTCTATGGCTACACCTTC
CDR3aa: CASNTALTFYGYTF
abundance: many
v_gene: TRBV21-1
j_gene: TRBJ1-2
d_gene: -

CDR3nt: TGTGCCAGCAGCAAAGAGGGGAAGCGGGAGAACACAGATACGCAGTATTTT
CDR3aa: CASSKEGKRENTDTQYF
abundance: many
v_gene: TRBV21-1
j_gene: TRBJ2-3
d_gene: -

CDR3nt: TGTGCCAGCAGTCGGTGGGGGAGTGAAGCTTTCTTT
CDR3aa: CASSRWGSEAFF
abundance: many
v_gene: TRBV12-3/TRBV12-4
j_gene: TRBJ1-1
d_gene: -

CDR3nt: TGTGCCTACCGTCCCCGGGACAGATCGAATGAAAAACTGTTTTTT
CDR3aa: CAYRPRDRSNEKLFF
abundance: many
v_gene: TRBV30
j_gene: TRBJ1-4
d_gene: TRBD1

CDR3nt: TGTGCCAGCAGCGCGTCAGGGTGGGGGAACACTGAAGCTTTCTTT
CDR3aa: CASSASGWGNTEAFF
abundance: many
v_gene: TRBV9
j_gene: TRBJ1-1
d_gene: -

CDR3nt: TGCAGCGCCCAAACCCCGGGTTCTGATGGCTACACCTTC
CDR3aa: CSAQTPGSDGYTF
abundance: many
v_gene: TRBV29-1
j_gene: TRBJ1-2
d_gene: -

CDR3nt: TGTGCCAGCAGCTTAGTACAGGGGTCAACGTACGAGCAGTACTTC
CDR3aa: CASSLVQGSTYEQYF
abundance: -
v_gene: TRBV7-2
j_gene: TRBJ2-7
d_gene: TRBD1

CDR3nt: TGTGCCACCACCGGACAGGCGTCCACAGATACGCAGTATTTT
CDR3aa: CATTGQASTDTQYF
abundance: many
v_gene: TRBV24-1
j_gene: TRBJ2-3
d_gene: TRBD1

CDR3nt: TGTGCCAGCAGTTACCACCCCACAGGGTCCTACGAGCAGTACTTC
CDR3aa: CASSYHPTGSYEQYF
abundance: many
v_gene: TRBV6-5
j_gene: TRBJ2-7
d_gene: -

CDR3nt: TGTGCCAGCAGCCTTCCGGGACTAGCGGGGGGGCCGCTAGATACGCAGTATTTT
CDR3aa: CASSLPGLAGGPLDTQYF
abundance: few
v_gene: TRBV5-6
j_gene: TRBJ2-3
d_gene: TRBD2

CDR3nt: TGTGCCAGCAGCTACGGACTTATCAGTGAAAAACTGTTTTTT
CDR3aa: CASSYGLISEKLFF
abundance: many
v_gene: TRBV7-9
j_gene: TRBJ1-4
d_gene: -

CDR3nt: TGCGCCAGTACAACGGGGGGTATCTACAATGAGCAGTTCTTC
CDR3aa: CASTTGGIYNEQFF
abundance: many
v_gene: TRBV5-1
j_gene: TRBJ2-1
d_gene: TRBD2

CDR3nt: TGCAGTGCCAGCCCGGGACTAAACACCGGGGAGCTGTTTTTT
CDR3aa: CSASPGLNTGELFF
abundance: many
v_gene: TRBV20-1
j_gene: TRBJ2-2
d_gene: TRBD2